This TCR beta chain comes out of a study of cytomegalovirus exposure and HLA in healthy donors. For the study at large: For the approximately 420 genotyped donors, about 79% fell within the Caucasian-associated ancestry cluster.

The CDR3 extends over 14 amino acids. CDR1 is LNHNV, CDR2 YYDKDF, per germline (reference sequence). V was cut by 1 base and J by 6 bases, with 13 bases left in between. PCR amplification relied on 60 Vbeta primers (plus 13 Jbeta primers). Produced via immunoSEQ multiplex PCR; TCRdb's table is partial and in-frame only. The sample has roughly 99,000 clones; under 80% are singletons. Sequencing was done on a sample of PBMCs. This sequence joins TRBV15 and TRBJ2-7; D is possibly TRBD1 (6 bases). This sequence originates from a woman in her 40s in good health and CMV-seropositive. The CDR3 loop reads CATSRAGTSIEQYF. The CDR3 DNA sequence: TGTGCCACCAGCAGAGCCGGGACATCTATCGAGCAGTACTTC.